This TCR beta chain was identified in a study of T cell repertoires in cytomegalovirus infection. Broader study findings: Accumulated public TCR beta family frequency recognized individuals carrying CMV together with the relevant HLA.

Between the trimmed V and J ends, which lost 2 bases and 6 bases, there was a span of 8 bases. The CDR3 consists of 12 residues. Germline V lookup: CDR1 MNHNY, CDR2 SVGAGI (reference sequence). Turning to this clonotype: Its cognate antigen is unknown.

TCRdb used MiXCR to reprocess the reads, holding one entry per CDR3 protein. This sample has some 390,000 distinct CDR3 sequences, with 15% to 20% found just once. The chain combines TRBV6-6 with TRBJ2-7; D remains ambiguous. What was sequenced was PBMCs. The source is a human donor in good health (CMV status not recorded). Some clones in this sample may be carry-over from other donors' samples. The CDR3 sequence: CASSYGQTEQYF. The CDR3 nucleotides are TGTGCCAGCAGTTACGGTCAAACCGAGCAGTACTTC.